This TCR beta chain was recorded in a study of Graves' ophthalmopathy and Graves' hyperthyroidism. At the level of the study: At initial diagnosis, peripheral blood was obtained, and this preceded any treatment.

Beta-chain TCR CDR3 regions were amplified from RNA transcripts. First-round RT-PCR with HTBI primers preceded a second-round multiplex PCR. TCRdb re-derived calls from the multiplex PCR reads in MiXCR, one entry per CDR3 protein. The sample has nearly 400,000 distinct CDR3 sequences, around 20% seen once. At least ten counts were recorded for this clonotype. Its antigen is undetermined. In donors with ophthalmopathy, activity was moderate-to-severe, with CAS ≥3, NOSPECS ≥4 and duration under 3 months. Other autoimmune diseases, uncontrolled infections, pregnancy or lactation excluded patients from enrollment. Study observations and caveats: Most clonotypes expanded in thyroid above 0.001 frequency were present in blood too.

V dropped 6 bases and J dropped 0; count of bases not matched to a gene: 8. Germline V gene sequence: CDR1 SGHAT, CDR2 FQDESV (reference sequence). This CDR3 comprises 16 residues. The source of this sequence is a young woman with Graves' ophthalmopathy. The sample was peripheral blood. The chain carries TRBV11-1 and TRBJ2-7; 10 nucleotides match TRBD2. The CDR3 sequence is CASSSTASGSSYEQYF. CDR3 coding DNA: TGTGCCAGCAGTTCCACCGCTAGCGGGAGCTCCTACGAGCAGTACTTC.